These T cell receptor beta chains were read from a single sample in a study of CXCR3-negative and CXCR3-positive naive CD8 T cells. TCRdb reanalyzed the 5' RACE reads and collapses them to one entry per CDR3 protein, without DNA. The listing records 5,500 to 6,000 distinct CDR3 sequences. The sample comprised naive CXCR3+ CD8+ T cells from blood. The receptors were gathered from a human donor in good health. Some clones in this sample may be carry-over from other donors' samples. The CDR3 runs from the conserved cysteine through the conserved F or W. Where a row states a size, it is once, few, many or the class of an expanded clone; other rows omit it.

j_call v_call clone_size cdr3_aa
TRBJ2-7 TRBV28 medium-sized CASSLSDTYEQYF
TRBJ2-1 TRBV29-1 medium-sized CSVRGTSGFLDSYNEQFF
TRBJ1-1 TRBV20-1 . CSARDRGRRNTEAFF
TRBJ1-3 TRBV13 . CASSPSQGYSGNTIYF
TRBJ2-7 TRBV4-3 . CASSLLQDSYEQYF
TRBJ2-1 TRBV6-9 medium-sized CASSYPGRQQFF
TRBJ1-1 TRBV29-1 medium-sized CSVEEAMNTEAFF
TRBJ2-3 TRBV29-1 medium-sized CSVEPLPVDGGYSTDTQYF
TRBJ2-5 TRBV15 . CATSRVSSVPEETQYF
TRBJ1-1 TRBV29-1 . CSVGQQGTEAFF
TRBJ2-7 TRBV13 . CASSRGTTYEQYF
TRBJ2-5 TRBV30 . CAWGTEQETQYF
TRBJ1-2 TRBV29-1 . CSVEGDRVGYTF
TRBJ1-5 TRBV5-1 medium-sized CASSTGGLSNQPQHF
TRBJ2-1 TRBV29-1 medium-sized CSVPGTGYNEQFF
TRBJ2-1 TRBV2 . CASLQGTNEQFF
TRBJ2-1 TRBV5-1 medium-sized CASSLDVSSYNEQFF
TRBJ1-1 TRBV20-1 . CSAGDTVNTEAFF
TRBJ2-7 TRBV29-1 . CSVVDRGFDEQYF
TRBJ2-1 TRBV2 medium-sized CASRGGGSGGRKEYNEQFF
TRBJ2-5 TRBV20-1 medium-sized CSASRIPGQIQETQYF
TRBJ2-1 TRBV3-1 . CASSQGWSNEQFF
TRBJ1-3 TRBV20-1 . CSARDWGEVSGNTIYF
TRBJ2-3 TRBV7-9 . CASSLAYRDTQYF
TRBJ2-2 TRBV11-1 . CASRPGGGKTGELFF
TRBJ2-5 TRBV7-9 . CAISSLAGQETQYF
TRBJ2-7 TRBV5-1 . CASSLRDSLREQYF
TRBJ1-1 TRBV5-6 . CASSKFRQSNTEAFF
TRBJ2-7 TRBV27 medium-sized CASSSGLAAYEQYF
TRBJ1-4 TRBV29-1 medium-sized CSVQYRERNEKLFF
TRBJ2-1 TRBV2 . CASSPSGTPPDEQFF
TRBJ2-7 TRBV12-3/TRBV12-4 medium-sized CASTPGLSYEQYF
TRBJ1-1 TRBV6-5 medium-sized CASRPGSFNTEAFF
TRBJ1-1 TRBV2 . CASTSQLDSGEAFF
TRBJ2-7 TRBV29-1 . CSVRETGSETYEQYF
TRBJ2-1 TRBV9 medium-sized CASSPSGRYNEQFF
TRBJ1-1 TRBV7-2 . CASSLFQGEGYTEAFF